Following are 20 T cell receptor beta chains from one sample sequenced in a study of OX40 agonist ivuxolimab in advanced cancers. Some clones are missing from TCRdb's copy, which holds only in-frame ones; the method was immunoSEQ multiplex PCR. The sample includes approximately 100,000 clones, less than 95% of them seen just once. Sample: CD4+ or CD8+ T cells sorted from blood, taken in a trial of the OX40 agonist ivuxolimab. These receptor sequences come from an adult with an advanced solid tumor such as melanoma, head and neck, liver or kidney cancer.

The chain carries TRBV6-6 and TRBJ1-2; a weak D match, TRBD1 (6 bases). Germline V lookup: CDR1 MNHNY, CDR2 SVGAGI (reference sequence). Trimming stripped 6 bases from V and 3 bases from J, with 17 bases between. There are 15 residues in the CDR3. CDR3 DNA sequence: TGTGCCAGCAGCCGGCGGACAGCTTCGCACTATGGCTACACCTTC. Translated: CASSRRTASHYGYTF.

J is TRBJ2-7 and V is TRBV7-2; 10 nucleotides agree with TRBD1. The V and J ends lost 5 bases and 6 bases, in that order; junction bases with no gene match: 7. The CDR3 totals 14 residues. Germline V gene sequence: CDR1 SGHTA, CDR2 FQGNSA. In DNA form, the CDR3 reads TGTGCCAGCAGCCTAGGGACAGGGGTACGCGAGCAGTACTTC. Amino acid sequence: CASSLGTGVREQYF.

V usage is TRBV5-6 and J usage is TRBJ1-1; possible D gene TRBD1, 5 bases. V lost 4 bases, J lost 4 bases, and 11 bases lay in between. Germline V CDR1 and CDR2: SGHDT, YYEEEE. CDR3 length: 13 amino acids. CDR3 in amino acids: CASSLRGGTEAFF. CDR3 coding DNA: TGTGCCAGCAGCCTGCGGGGGGGCACTGAAGCTTTCTTT.

The chain couples TRBV27 to TRBJ2-7, with TRBD2 as a possible D gene (5 bases). CDR1 and CDR2 from the germline V gene are MNHEY and SMNVEV (reference sequence). There are 13 residues in the CDR3. V gave up 5 bases and J gave up 4 bases, with 12 bases separating them. The DNA for the CDR3 is TGTGCCAGCAGTGCATTGAGCGGTTACGAGCAGTACTTC. It is translated as CASSALSGYEQYF.

The chain employs TRBV7-2 and TRBJ2-1; the D is unclear. From germline, CDR1 is SGHTA and CDR2 FQGNSA. V was cut by 1 base and J by 0 bases, with 7 bases left in between. CDR3 length: 15 amino acids. The CDR3 protein is CASSLEVDSYNEQFF. CDR3 DNA: TGTGCCAGCAGCTTAGAAGTCGACTCCTACAATGAGCAGTTCTTC.

This clone occurred a few times. This chain uses TRBV18 with TRBJ1-2; D might be TRBD1 (5 bases). The CDR3 runs to 14 residues. Germline V gene data show CDR1 as KGHSH and CDR2 as LQKENI. Trimming left V 3 bases short and J 2 bases short, with 10 bases between. DNA for the CDR3: TGTGCCAGCTCACCTCAGGGACGGAACTATGGCTACACCTTC. Translating it yields CASSPQGRNYGYTF.

The chain combines TRBV2 with TRBJ1-2; 7 bases map to TRBD1. The CDR3 runs to 13 residues. The V segment lost 7 bases and the J segment 7 bases; nucleotides outside the gene matches: 9. Germline lookup yields CDR1 SNHLY and CDR2 FYNNEI. CDR3 coding DNA: TGTGCCAGCAACCGAGGGGGCAACAGTGGCTACACCTTC. The encoded protein is CASNRGGNSGYTF.

The CDR3 here is CASSPSGRHTEAFF. CDR3 DNA sequence: TGTGCCAGCAGCCCTAGCGGACGGCACACTGAAGCTTTCTTT. The rearrangement uses TRBV7-6 and TRBJ1-1, with D unresolved. V was trimmed by 5 bases and J by 3 bases, leaving 13 bases between them. This CDR3 is built from 14 residues. Germline CDR1 SGHVS, CDR2 FNYEAQ.

The chain is built from TRBV11-3 and TRBJ2-5; 8 nucleotides agree with TRBD2. Germline CDR1 SGHNT, CDR2 YENEEA. The length of the CDR3 is 15 residues. After removal of 2 bases from V and 4 bases from J, the junction contained 6 bases not matched to a gene. The CDR3: CASSLLRGGLETQYF. For the CDR3, the DNA is TGTGCCAGCAGCTTACTTCGGGGGGGCCTAGAGACCCAGTACTTC.

This clone was found once. V gene TRBV11-2 combines with J gene TRBJ1-2; 11 bases align to TRBD1. This CDR3 comprises 15 residues. Germline-derived CDR1 and CDR2 are SGHAT and FQNNGV. The V gene end was trimmed by 4 bases and the J gene end by 2 bases; junction bases not matched to a gene: 3. This CDR3 reads CASSSRDRGNYGYTF. DNA for the CDR3: TGTGCCAGCAGCTCCAGGGACAGGGGGAACTATGGCTACACCTTC.

V gene TRBV5-1 combines with J gene TRBJ1-2; 8 bases fit TRBD1. The CDR3 consists of 15 residues. Losses at the gene ends were 0 bases for V and 7 bases for J; bases not matched to a gene: 8. Germline V gene sequence: CDR1 SGHRS, CDR2 YFSETQ. CDR3 DNA sequence: TGCGCCAGCAGCTTGGCCCAGGGGGCGGGAGGTGGCTACACCTTC. Translating gives CASSLAQGAGGGYTF.

The chain combines TRBV5-1 with TRBJ1-4; D uncertain. The CDR3 loop spans 15 amino acids. From germline, CDR1 is SGHRS and CDR2 YFSETQ. Trimming removed 4 bases at V and 0 bases at J, with 10 bases between. In nucleotides, the CDR3 is TGCGCCAGCAGCCTGCGGGGAGCAACTAATGAAAAACTGTTTTTT. As protein: CASSLRGATNEKLFF.

The genes are TRBV30 and TRBJ2-1, with D possibly being TRBD1 or TRBD2 (5 bases each). Trimming took off 8 bases at V and 4 bases at J, with 18 bases between the two ends. The CDR3 is made up of 14 amino acids. Per germline, CDR1 GTSNPN and CDR2 SVGIG (reference sequence). The CDR3 nucleotides read TGTGCCGGGACGGGGCTAGAGGTATACAATGAGCAGTTCTTC. Its protein product is CAGTGLEVYNEQFF.

The gene calls are TRBV6-5 and TRBJ2-3, with 8 bases aligning to TRBD2. V trimming: 6 bases; J trimming: 0 bases; junction bases outside the gene matches: 5. The CDR3 spans 15 residues. CDR1 and CDR2 (germline): MNHEY, SVGAGI. In nucleotides, the CDR3 is TGTGCCAGCAGACCGAGGACTAGCAGCACAGATACGCAGTATTTT. This codes for CASRPRTSSTDTQYF.

The rearrangement joins TRBV30 to TRBJ1-1, with 8 bases that match TRBD1. Germline values: CDR1 GTSNPN, CDR2 SVGIG (reference sequence). V trimming: 3 bases; J trimming: 8 bases; junction bases outside the gene matches: 8. This CDR3 spans 13 amino acids. CDR3 sequence: CAWRQGASREAFF. The CDR3 DNA sequence: TGTGCCTGGAGGCAGGGGGCTTCGAGAGAAGCTTTCTTT.

This clone was counted between two and nine times. The chain has TRBV30 and TRBJ1-2; 9 positions match TRBD1. Losses at the gene ends were 5 bases for V and 6 bases for J; bases not matched to a gene: 7. CDR1 is GTSNPN, CDR2 SVGIG, per germline (reference sequence). CDR3 length equals 13 residues. CDR3 region: CAWSQGAGDGYTF. The DNA of the CDR3 is TGTGCCTGGTCACAGGGGGCAGGGGATGGCTACACCTTC.

The chain recombines TRBV7-9 with TRBJ1-2; D remains unclear. Germline CDR1 reads SEHNR; CDR2 reads FQNEAQ (reference sequence). This CDR3 is built from 15 residues. V gave up 7 bases and J gave up 5 bases, with 20 bases separating them. CDR3 sequence reads: CASIPNRVTGYGYTF. As DNA, the CDR3 is TGTGCCAGCATCCCGAACCGGGTCACTGGATATGGCTACACCTTC.

The V gene is TRBV5-1, the J gene TRBJ2-1, with TRBD2 matching 10 bases. The CDR3 runs to 16 residues. The germline V gene has CDR1 SGHRS and CDR2 YFSETQ. J was trimmed by 6 bases and V by 1 base; bases with no gene match: 7. CDR3 protein: CASSLTPLAGVNEQFF. DNA for the CDR3: TGCGCCAGCAGCTTGACCCCCCTAGCGGGAGTCAATGAGCAGTTCTTC.

The chain combines TRBV4-2 with TRBJ1-6; the D gene is possibly TRBD1 (5 bases). V lost 4 bases and J 10 bases, leaving 23 bases between the germline ends. This CDR3 is built from 17 residues. Germline loops: CDR1 LGHNA, CDR2 YNFKEQ. For the CDR3, the DNA is TGTGCCAGCAGCCCAGGGAGGGCTGGGGGAATTGGATCACCCCTCCACTTT. Its protein product is CASSPGRAGGIGSPLHF.

This chain connects TRBV30 to TRBJ1-1; D not resolved. The CDR3 is made up of 12 amino acids. Germline lookup yields CDR1 GTSNPN and CDR2 SVGIG (reference sequence). The V and J ends lost 3 bases and 11 bases respectively, with 16 bases between them. Written as DNA, the CDR3 is TGTGCCTGGAGCTTATCCCCTCGAGGCGCTTTCTTT. It encodes CAWSLSPRGAFF.